This T cell receptor (beta chain) was observed in a study of T cells in Graves' hyperthyroidism and ophthalmopathy. Study results and caveats: Most clonotypes that expanded in the thyroid above 0.001 also showed up in blood.

Uncontrolled infections, other autoimmune diseases, pregnancy or lactation led to exclusion of patients. On the basis of clinical symptoms, serum thyroxine and TRAb, thyroid ultrasound and orbital computed tomography, diagnoses were made. The CDR3 covers 17 residues. The ends lost 6 bases at V and 0 bases at J; junction bases unmatched: 13. CDR1 MDHEN and CDR2 SYDVKM come from the germline V gene. This clonotype was counted only a few times. Its antigen is unknown. Regions amplified from RNA transcripts were the TCR beta CDR3 regions. The HTBI primer set was used in a first-round RT-PCR of the TCR CDR3. TCRdb re-analysed the multiplex PCR reads in MiXCR, keeping a single row per CDR3 protein. The sample has around 350,000 distinct CDR3 sequences, approximately 14% seen once.

This chain joins TRBV28 and TRBJ1-1; TRBD1 matches at 7 bases. The sequenced material came from blood. This clonotype originated in a woman aged 18-29 years with Graves' hyperthyroidism that later progressed to Graves' ophthalmopathy. The CDR3, as DNA: TGTGCCAGCAGCCTGGGCCGGACAGGCATTATGAACACTGAAGCTTTCTTT. Translating gives CASSLGRTGIMNTEAFF.